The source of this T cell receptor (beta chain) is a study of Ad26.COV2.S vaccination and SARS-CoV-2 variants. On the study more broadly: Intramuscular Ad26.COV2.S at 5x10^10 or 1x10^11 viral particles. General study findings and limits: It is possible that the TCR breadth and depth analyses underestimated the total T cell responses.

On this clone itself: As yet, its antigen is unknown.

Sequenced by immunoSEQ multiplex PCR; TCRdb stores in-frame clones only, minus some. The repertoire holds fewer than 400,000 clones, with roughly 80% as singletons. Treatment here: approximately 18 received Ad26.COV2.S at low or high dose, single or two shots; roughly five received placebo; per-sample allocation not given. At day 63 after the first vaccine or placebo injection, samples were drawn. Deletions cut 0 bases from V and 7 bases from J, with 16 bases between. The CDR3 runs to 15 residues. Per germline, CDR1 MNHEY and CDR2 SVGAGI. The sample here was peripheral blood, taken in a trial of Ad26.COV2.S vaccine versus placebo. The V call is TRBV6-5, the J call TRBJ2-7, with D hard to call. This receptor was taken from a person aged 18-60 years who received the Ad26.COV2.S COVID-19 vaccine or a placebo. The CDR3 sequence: CASSYSPRPSHEQYF. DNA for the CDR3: TGTGCCAGCAGTTACTCCCCAAGGCCCTCTCATGAGCAGTACTTC.